A selection of T cell receptor beta chains follows, all from one sample in a study of PD-L1 blockade in urothelial cancer. Clones were read by immunoSEQ multiplex PCR, and TCRdb kept only the in-frame ones, dropping some. The data show about 81,000 clones, about 90% seen once. The source material was PBMCs, sampled around atezolizumab (anti-PD-L1) treatment. These receptors came from a woman older than 75 with urothelial cancer. Both conserved end residues are part of each CDR3. Fields, in order: J gene, V gene, CDR3 protein.

>TRBJ2-2|TRBV6-1
CASSDTSGRDTGELFF
>TRBJ1-2|TRBV7-2
CASSHTGANYGYTF
>TRBJ2-1|TRBV5-4
CASSSGTSGMGLDEQFF
>TRBJ1-1|TRBV5-4
CASSLRTGTMNTEAFF
>TRBJ1-2|TRBV7-6
CASSTTGTGDGYTF
>TRBJ1-1|TRBV5-6
CASSPGDTMNTEAFF
>TRBJ2-1|TRBV4-1
CASSQDRGSYNEQFF
>TRBJ2-1|TRBV2
CASSGDYNEQFF
>TRBJ2-2|TRBV7-9
CASSSSTGWTGELFF
>TRBJ2-4|TRBV5-4
CASSPPAKNIQYF
>TRBJ2-1|TRBV6-5
CASALHRDRAFEQFF
>TRBJ1-3|TRBV29-1
CSVGSGTAGNTIYF
>TRBJ2-7|TRBV6-1
CATPGGNDYEQYF
>TRBJ2-1|TRBV23-1
CASSQRLPFF
>TRBJ1-2|TRBV6-5
CASSYLDRTYGYTF
>TRBJ2-3|TRBV6-6
CASRPRGTDTQYF
>TRBJ1-1|TRBV5-1
CASSREATANTEAFF
>TRBJ1-1|TRBV19
CASSIGGGVTEAFF
>TRBJ1-4|TRBV4-1
CASSRQGPTNEKLFF
>TRBJ2-2|TRBV11-1
CASSRGGAGRVTGELFF
>TRBJ2-1|TRBV15
CATSRDLGGRAPKQFF
>TRBJ1-1|TRBV19
CASTTDHERGLNTEAFF
>TRBJ1-1|TRBV19
CAGLNRGTEAFF
>TRBJ1-5|TRBV28
CASSLVTAGRDQPQHF
>TRBJ1-1|TRBV2
CASSVGRGRGEAFF
>TRBJ1-1|TRBV10-2
CASSESKGGVGNTEAFF
>TRBJ1-1|TRBV19
CASTIRATLGTGNTEAFF
>TRBJ1-3|TRBV12-2
CASRFEGTGGGNTIYF
>TRBJ2-1|TRBV5-1
CASSRLGVPAHEQFF
>TRBJ2-7|TRBV10-3
CAITLVTPSESSYEQYF
>TRBJ2-3|TRBV11-3
CASSLGQGRDTQYF
>TRBJ2-2|TRBV2
CASRRLAGEAGELFF
>TRBJ2-5|TRBV4-1
CASSPSGARQETQYF
>TRBJ1-1|TRBV27
CASSTVNTEAFF
>TRBJ1-1|TRBV5-1
CASSTGVSNTEAFF
>TRBJ2-1|TRBV29-1
CSVFEAFNEQFF
>TRBJ2-7|TRBV20-1
CSANTYEQYF
>TRBJ1-4|TRBV30
CAWRGRELATNEKLFF
>TRBJ1-2|TRBV28
CASSLKGNNYGYTF
>TRBJ1-3|TRBV9
CASSALSAATIYF
>TRBJ2-3|TRBV4-2
CASSQEGGPDTQYF
>TRBJ2-7|TRBV19
CASSVGTGVSYEQYF
>TRBJ2-7|TRBV5-1
CASSPGTSLYEQYF
>TRBJ1-2|TRBV27
CASSTTFGGYTF